The sequence of this T cell receptor (beta chain) was determined in a study of monozygotic twins with cystic fibrosis. Study overall: With about 15 PCR cycles, barcoded libraries came from around 3 micrograms of fragmented DNA.

As concerns this clone: Its specificity is not known.

Trimming removed 2 bases at V and 2 bases at J, with 9 bases between. Per the germline V gene, CDR1 is MDHEN and CDR2 is SYDVKM. The CDR3 loop spans 14 amino acids. The protocol was immunoSEQ multiplex PCR, while the TCRdb copy is restricted to in-frame clones and leaves out a portion. In the table there are roughly 32,000 clones, 90% to 97% of which are singletons. Study-level points and caveats: Co-twins had the most similar V usage for 13 of 16 pairs, J for 8. Clonality was generally low (median approximately 0.0094), higher in the most severe patients.

The origin of this receptor is a girl aged 2 to 9 with cystic fibrosis. The specimen sequenced was blood. The chain employs TRBV28 and TRBJ1-2, with unresolved D. CDR3 protein: CASSLPPENYGYTF. The CDR3 DNA reads TGTGCCAGCAGTTTACCGCCAGAGAACTATGGCTACACCTTC.